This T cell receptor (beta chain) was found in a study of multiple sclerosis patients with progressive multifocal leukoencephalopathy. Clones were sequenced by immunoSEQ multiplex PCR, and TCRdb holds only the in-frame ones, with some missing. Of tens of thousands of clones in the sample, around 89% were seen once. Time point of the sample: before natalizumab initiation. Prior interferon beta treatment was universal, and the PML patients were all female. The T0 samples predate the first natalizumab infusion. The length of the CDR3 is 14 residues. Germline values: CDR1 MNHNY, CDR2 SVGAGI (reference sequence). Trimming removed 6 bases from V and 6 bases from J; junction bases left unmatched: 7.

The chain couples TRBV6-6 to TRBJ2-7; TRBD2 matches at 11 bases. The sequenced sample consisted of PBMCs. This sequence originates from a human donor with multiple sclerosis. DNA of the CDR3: TGTGCCAGCAGCTCTAGCGGGGGGCCGCTCGAGCAGTACTTC. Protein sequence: CASSSSGGPLEQYF.